This paragraph reports one TCR beta chain. The antigen is undetermined. Systemic immunosuppression or autoimmune disease history was grounds to exclude patients. Samples of blood were obtained at baseline, on cycle 4 day 1, and on cycle 7 day 1. This record belongs to a study of OX40 agonist ivuxolimab in advanced cancers. Method: immunoSEQ multiplex PCR; TCRdb's copy keeps in-frame clones and lacks some. The table records approximately 20,000 clones, 70% to 90% of them present only once. The CDR3 is 12 amino acids. Trimming removed 6 bases from V and 1 base from J, with 4 bases in between. Germline CDR1 reads SNHLY; CDR2 reads FYNNEI. Study-wide findings and caveats: Specificity for antigen went undetermined in the expanded peripheral T cells. Partial responders receiving 0.1-3.0 mg/kg showed among the lowest clonal expansion.

The V and J genes are TRBV2 and TRBJ1-3; no definite D call. This receptor was identified in an adult with an advanced solid tumor such as melanoma, head and neck, liver or kidney cancer. This specimen was CD4+ or CD8+ T cells sorted from blood, taken in a trial of the OX40 agonist ivuxolimab. The CDR3 DNA reads as TGTGCCAGCAGGGGTTCTGGAAACACCATATATTTT. Its protein is CASRGSGNTIYF.